This record looks at one TCR beta chain sequence and its context. There are a few counts of this clonotype. Its antigen remains undetermined. No quality values exist for individual bases; no much larger clone is one base distant. The time point label of this sample denotes: persistent/refractory GD, antithyroid drugs over 5 years with positive TRAb. RNA was extracted from PBMCs in TRIzol for both TCR sequencing and RNA sequencing. Graves' disease was diagnosed according to American Thyroid Association guidelines. Patients were recruited from an endocrinology department in Xi'an, China. Each patient gave around 9 milliliters of peripheral blood, collected in an EDTA anticoagulant tube. Ficoll Paque Plus density gradient separation was used to isolate PBMCs, and no further T cell sorting was done. An Agilent 2100 Bioanalyzer and agarose gel were used to assess RNA quality, and a NanoDrop 2000 was used to measure RNA concentration.

Reading the germline V gene gives CDR1 MNHEY and CDR2 SVGEGT. Including the terminal cysteine and phenylalanine, the CDR3 comprises 15 residues. Of the read, only the CDR3 DNA is kept; its 45 bases are in frame from base 1. For this chain, trimming is 4 bases at the V end and 2 bases at the J end, and the number of junction bases without a gene match is 6. The sample is drawn from a study of regulatory T cells in long-lasting Graves disease (dated by TCRdb to the early 2020s). Study-wide context: Persistent Graves' disease was defined as antithyroid drug treatment for over 5 years with persistently positive TSH receptor autoantibodies. Peripheral blood TCR sequencing and RNA sequencing compared persistent Graves' disease patients with newly diagnosed Graves' disease patients. The study took place in China and was registered as a clinical trial. TCR sequencing covered 13 persistent and approximately 20 newly diagnosed Graves' disease patients, about 35 samples in total. Persistent Graves' disease patients in the clinical cohort had taken antithyroid drugs for approximately 9.5 years on average. Study-wide conclusions, independent of this receptor: The authors noted that the small sample size was a limitation that may lower accuracy. Persistent patients shared more public clonotypes among themselves (approximately 2,500) than newly diagnosed patients did (more than 950). Persistent disease showed preferential use of TRBV28, TRBJ1-2 and TRBJ2-5, whereas newly diagnosed disease favored TRBV20-1 and TRBJ2-1. The study examined only peripheral blood because the primary lesion, thyroid tissue, could not be accessed. Compared with newly diagnosed patients, persistent Graves' disease patients had lower TCR Shannon entropy and fewer highly expanded clones, which suggests clonal expansion. Sequencing and analysis were limited to the TCR beta chain.

The library was built by means of multiplex PCR. Sequencing used an Illumina HiSeq 4000. TCR beta libraries were built with iRepertoire HTBI primers and Arm-PCR amplification of CDR3 regions. Before sequencing, the PCR products underwent gel purification. In the original analysis: A total of under 80 TRBV and 14 TRBJ segments were identified across samples and were used for gene usage analysis of CDR3 amino acid clonotypes. COPE and FqMerger were used to merge the filtered high-quality paired reads into contigs. BLAST was used to align contigs to IMGT TRBV, TRBD and TRBJ reference genes, with CDR3 defined following IMGT. Highly expanded clones were defined as clonotypes with a frequency above 0.1%. Shannon entropy was used to measure repertoire diversity, and the Gini coefficient was used to measure V-J evenness. Clonotypes shared by more than one individual were considered public. Using fastp at Q25 and MiXCR, TCRdb reprocessed the public reads and kept productive beta chains. A single entry per CDR3 protein holds the most common genes and DNA from its merged rows. These V and J calls rely on TCRdb rather than the paper's analysis. This sample lists roughly 400,000 distinct CDR3 sequences; around 20% were detected once. The leading ten clones occupy around 20% of the sample.

The sequencing here drew on peripheral blood mononuclear cells (PBMCs), taken when the disease was refractory, from a patient treated with antithyroid drugs. The chain is encoded by TRBV6-2 or TRBV6-3 joined to TRBJ1-2; 8 central nucleotides agree with TRBD1. This receptor was obtained from a female donor with Graves disease. The CDR3: CASSSRTGWNYGYTF. The DNA sequence is given as TGTGCCAGCAGTTCCCGGACAGGGTGGAACTATGGCTACACCTTC.